A selection of T cell receptor beta chains follows, all from one sample in a study of PD-L1 blockade in urothelial cancer. TCRdb's copy holds only in-frame clones and misses some; the assay was immunoSEQ multiplex PCR. The data hold tens of thousands of clones, with 81% observed a single time. The sequencing used PBMCs, collected around atezolizumab (anti-PD-L1) treatment. These receptors were collected from an older man with urothelial cancer. Both conserved end residues are part of each CDR3. The D gene is left open where the match is weak. Clone size is given for some rows only: seen once, a few or many times, or a class if the clone is expanded.

v_gene	abundance	j_gene	d_gene	CDR3aa	CDR3nt
TRBV25-1	-	TRBJ2-7	-	CASEQGTSYEQYF	TGTGCCAGCGAGCAGGGGACCTCCTACGAGCAGTACTTC
TRBV12-5	-	TRBJ1-2	-	CASGRWGLEGYTF	TGTGCTAGTGGGAGGTGGGGGCTAGAAGGCTACACCTTC
TRBV29-1	few	TRBJ2-7	-	CSVVKVRGDEQYF	TGCAGCGTTGTTAAGGTCCGCGGAGACGAGCAGTACTTC
TRBV11-3	-	TRBJ2-3	-	CASSLRRDSGTDTQYF	TGTGCCAGCAGCTTAAGACGGGACTCGGGCACAGATACGCAGTATTTT
TRBV15	-	TRBJ1-4	-	CATSRDLGGGANEKLFF	TGTGCCACCAGCAGAGATCTAGGGGGGGGAGCTAATGAAAAACTGTTTTTT
TRBV7-2	-	TRBJ1-1	TRBD1	CASSLHRGDTEAFF	TGTGCCAGCAGTCTCCACAGGGGTGACACTGAAGCTTTCTTT
TRBV15	-	TRBJ1-2	-	CATSRVGGDNYGYTF	TGTGCCACCAGCAGAGTAGGGGGAGATAACTATGGCTACACCTTC
TRBV5-1	once	TRBJ1-2	-	CASSLAGINYGYTF	TGCGCCAGCAGCTTGGCAGGGATCAACTATGGCTACACCTTC
TRBV21-1	-	TRBJ2-7	-	CASSKTGEVAEQYF	TGTGCCAGCAGCAAGACAGGGGAGGTCGCCGAGCAGTACTTC
TRBV5-1	once	TRBJ2-3	TRBD1	CASSLRTGRGSTDTQYF	TGCGCCAGCAGCTTGCGGACAGGGCGAGGTAGCACAGATACGCAGTATTTT
TRBV7-6	-	TRBJ2-6	-	CASSPGLGGSGANVLTF	TGTGCCAGCAGCCCCGGGCTCGGAGGCTCTGGGGCCAACGTCCTGACTTTC
TRBV19	-	TRBJ1-2	TRBD1	CASSMPGTGYGYTF	TGTGCCAGTAGTATGCCCGGGACAGGGTATGGCTACACCTTC
TRBV6-1	-	TRBJ2-2	-	CATVKELLPGELFF	TGTGCCACCGTGAAGGAGCTCTTGCCCGGGGAGCTGTTTTTT
TRBV7-9	-	TRBJ1-2	-	CASSLGGRLYGYTF	TGTGCCAGCAGCTTAGGGGGGCGCCTCTATGGCTACACCTTC
TRBV6-5	-	TRBJ1-1	-	CATTSGITEAFF	TGTGCCACCACCAGCGGGATCACTGAAGCTTTCTTT
TRBV6-1	-	TRBJ1-5	TRBD1	CASSHGTGGNQPQHF	TGTGCCAGCAGTCACGGGACAGGCGGCAATCAGCCCCAGCATTTT
TRBV19	-	TRBJ2-1	TRBD2	CASSTTSGGLSYNEQFF	TGTGCCAGTAGTACTACTAGCGGGGGGCTCTCCTACAATGAGCAGTTCTTC
TRBV2	-	TRBJ2-1	-	CASDRESASNEQFF	TGTGCCAGCGATCGGGAGTCCGCTAGTAATGAGCAGTTCTTC
TRBV5-1	-	TRBJ2-1	TRBD2	CASSFTSGGSYNEQFF	TGCGCCAGCAGCTTCACTAGCGGGGGATCCTACAATGAGCAGTTCTTC
TRBV7-9	-	TRBJ2-7	-	CASSLAGEDGEQYF	TGTGCCAGCAGCTTAGCGGGCGAAGATGGCGAGCAGTACTTC
TRBV11-3	-	TRBJ2-1	TRBD2	CASRPGGRLQNEQFF	TGTGCCAGCAGACCCGGCGGGAGACTTCAAAATGAGCAGTTCTTC
TRBV11-2	-	TRBJ2-3	TRBD2	CASSGGTSGGTDTQYF	TGTGCCAGCAGCGGGGGGACTAGCGGTGGCACAGATACGCAGTATTTT
TRBV15	-	TRBJ2-1	TRBD2	CATSRDGGSGASIYNEQFF	TGTGCCACCAGCAGAGATGGCGGTAGCGGGGCCTCAATTTACAATGAGCAGTTCTTC
TRBV11-1	-	TRBJ2-5	-	CASSPDTEPQETQYF	TGTGCCAGCAGCCCGGACACGGAACCCCAAGAGACCCAGTACTTC
TRBV5-1	-	TRBJ2-1	TRBD1	CASSLAGTVNEQFF	TGCGCCAGCAGCTTGGCGGGGACAGTAAATGAGCAGTTCTTC
TRBV27	-	TRBJ2-2	-	CASSFGEVARGNPGELFF	TGTGCCAGCAGTTTTGGAGAGGTGGCGCGGGGAAACCCCGGGGAGCTGTTTTTT